Listed below are T cell receptor beta chains from one sample, sequenced in a study of T cell changes during pregnancy in multiple sclerosis. Data came from immunoSEQ multiplex PCR; TCRdb stores just in-frame clones and leaves some out. The sample holds approximately 42,000 clones, roughly 80% seen once. The sequenced sample was CD4+ T cells from peripheral blood mononuclear cells, obtained before pregnancy. The origin of the receptors is a female donor with multiple sclerosis, enrolled in a pregnancy study. The CDR3 runs from the conserved cysteine through the conserved F or W. Fields, in order: D gene, V gene, clone size, J gene, CDR3 DNA, CDR3 protein. A D gene is named only where the DNA matches it firmly. Clone size is stated in some rows and not others, as once, few, many or a class when expanded.

d_call: NA
v_call: TRBV6-6
clone_size: NA
j_call: TRBJ1-1
cdr3_nt: TGTGCCAGCAGTTACTCGACCGGGGGGCACACTGAAGCTTTCTTT
cdr3_aa: CASSYSTGGHTEAFF

d_call: TRBD1
v_call: TRBV5-3
clone_size: NA
j_call: TRBJ2-7
cdr3_nt: TGTGCCAGAAGCAGGGGTTTCAAGGACAGGGGTAACGAGCAGTACTTC
cdr3_aa: CARSRGFKDRGNEQYF

d_call: TRBD1
v_call: TRBV7-2
clone_size: NA
j_call: TRBJ1-1
cdr3_nt: TGTGCCAGCAGCCCCGGGACAGGGGCGTTATCGACTGAAGCTTTCTTT
cdr3_aa: CASSPGTGALSTEAFF

d_call: NA
v_call: TRBV6-5
clone_size: few
j_call: TRBJ1-1
cdr3_nt: TGTGCCAGCAGTTCCGGGACAAAAAACACTGAAGCTTTCTTT
cdr3_aa: CASSSGTKNTEAFF

d_call: NA
v_call: TRBV18
clone_size: few
j_call: TRBJ1-6
cdr3_nt: TGTGCCAGCTCACAAGGTGTACCGGACTCTAATTCACCCCTCCACTTT
cdr3_aa: CASSQGVPDSNSPLHF

d_call: NA
v_call: TRBV19
clone_size: NA
j_call: TRBJ2-3
cdr3_nt: TGTGCCAGTAGTCCCCGGACAGGAGGGGATACGCAGTATTTT
cdr3_aa: CASSPRTGGDTQYF

d_call: NA
v_call: TRBV18
clone_size: few
j_call: TRBJ2-1
cdr3_nt: TGTGCCAGCTCACCAGACAGTCTAAGGGAGCAGTTCTTC
cdr3_aa: CASSPDSLREQFF

d_call: TRBD1
v_call: TRBV18
clone_size: once
j_call: TRBJ2-3
cdr3_nt: TGTGCCAGCTCACCAATGTCCTCCGGACAGGGAACAGATACGCAGTATTTT
cdr3_aa: CASSPMSSGQGTDTQYF

d_call: TRBD2
v_call: TRBV12-5
clone_size: NA
j_call: TRBJ2-3
cdr3_nt: TGTGCTAGTGGCCTGGGACTATCGGGTTCAGATACGCAGTATTTT
cdr3_aa: CASGLGLSGSDTQYF

d_call: TRBD2
v_call: TRBV4-1
clone_size: NA
j_call: TRBJ2-7
cdr3_nt: TGCGCCAGCAGCCACACCTTGACTAGCGGGAGCTCCCACGAGCAGTACTTC
cdr3_aa: CASSHTLTSGSSHEQYF

d_call: NA
v_call: TRBV30
clone_size: NA
j_call: TRBJ2-4
cdr3_nt: TGTGCCTGGAGTGAGGGGGAGGGAAACATTCAGTACTTC
cdr3_aa: CAWSEGEGNIQYF

d_call: TRBD1
v_call: TRBV6-6
clone_size: NA
j_call: TRBJ1-1
cdr3_nt: TGTGCCAGCAGAAAACGACAGGGTGGAAACACTGAAGCTTTCTTT
cdr3_aa: CASRKRQGGNTEAFF

d_call: TRBD1
v_call: TRBV6-5
clone_size: NA
j_call: TRBJ2-7
cdr3_nt: TGTGCCAGCAGTTACTCCCCGGGACAGGGCTACGAGCAGTACTTC
cdr3_aa: CASSYSPGQGYEQYF

d_call: NA
v_call: TRBV7-9
clone_size: NA
j_call: TRBJ2-2
cdr3_nt: TGTGCCAGCAGCCCCCTCCAGGGGAACACCGGGGAGCTGTTTTTT
cdr3_aa: CASSPLQGNTGELFF

d_call: TRBD2
v_call: TRBV4-2
clone_size: NA
j_call: TRBJ2-7
cdr3_nt: TGTGCCAGCAGCCAAGCCCGGGGGGGTAGCGGGGGGCCCCGGAATTACGAGCAGTACTTC
cdr3_aa: CASSQARGGSGGPRNYEQYF

d_call: NA
v_call: TRBV25-1
clone_size: NA
j_call: TRBJ1-2
cdr3_nt: TGTGCCAGCGGGCAGGGCTATGGCTACACCTTC
cdr3_aa: CASGQGYGYTF

d_call: TRBD1
v_call: TRBV19
clone_size: few
j_call: TRBJ1-2
cdr3_nt: TGTGCCAGTGGACAGGGGGCCACCTTC
cdr3_aa: CASGQGATF

d_call: TRBD2
v_call: TRBV4-3
clone_size: few
j_call: TRBJ2-1
cdr3_nt: TGCGCCAGCAGCCATGTTTCGACTAGCGGTGAGCAGTTCTTC
cdr3_aa: CASSHVSTSGEQFF

d_call: NA
v_call: TRBV9
clone_size: once
j_call: TRBJ1-1
cdr3_nt: TGTGCAGAGGCCTCGAACACTGAAGCTTTCTTT
cdr3_aa: CAEASNTEAFF

d_call: NA
v_call: TRBV6-6
clone_size: NA
j_call: TRBJ1-2
cdr3_nt: TGTGCCAGCCGGTATGGCTATGGCTACACCTTC
cdr3_aa: CASRYGYGYTF

d_call: NA
v_call: TRBV2
clone_size: NA
j_call: TRBJ2-1
cdr3_nt: TGTGCCAGCACCCCCAGGGGGACTAGTTATGAGCAGTTCTTC
cdr3_aa: CASTPRGTSYEQFF

d_call: TRBD1
v_call: TRBV6-5
clone_size: NA
j_call: TRBJ1-2
cdr3_nt: TGTGCCAGCAGTTACTTAACAGGGGGTAACTATGGCTACACCTTC
cdr3_aa: CASSYLTGGNYGYTF

d_call: NA
v_call: TRBV5-1
clone_size: NA
j_call: TRBJ2-5
cdr3_nt: TGCGCCAGCAGCTACGGAGACAGACAAGAGACCCAGTACTTC
cdr3_aa: CASSYGDRQETQYF

d_call: TRBD2
v_call: TRBV19
clone_size: NA
j_call: TRBJ2-2
cdr3_nt: TGTGCCAGTGGGACTAGCGGGACGGACGGGGAGCTGTTTTTT
cdr3_aa: CASGTSGTDGELFF

d_call: NA
v_call: TRBV7-6
clone_size: NA
j_call: TRBJ2-7
cdr3_nt: TGTGCCAGCAGCTTAAGCGGGGGACAGTCCTACGAGCAGTACTTC
cdr3_aa: CASSLSGGQSYEQYF

d_call: NA
v_call: TRBV5-1
clone_size: NA
j_call: TRBJ1-1
cdr3_nt: TGCGCCAGCAGCTTGGGCGGTGAAGCTTTCTTT
cdr3_aa: CASSLGGEAFF

d_call: TRBD1
v_call: TRBV2
clone_size: NA
j_call: TRBJ2-7
cdr3_nt: TGTGCCAGCAACCCGGGACAGGGGACCTACGAGCAGTACTTC
cdr3_aa: CASNPGQGTYEQYF

d_call: NA
v_call: TRBV6-1
clone_size: NA
j_call: TRBJ1-2
cdr3_nt: TGTGCCAGCAGTGGAAGCGTACGCTATGGCTACACCTTC
cdr3_aa: CASSGSVRYGYTF

d_call: TRBD2
v_call: TRBV9
clone_size: NA
j_call: TRBJ2-1
cdr3_nt: TGTGCCAGCAGCGCGGGACTAGCGGGAGCCTATGAGCAGTTCTTC
cdr3_aa: CASSAGLAGAYEQFF

d_call: NA
v_call: TRBV5-1
clone_size: NA
j_call: TRBJ2-1
cdr3_nt: TGCGCCAGCAGCTTTCCACAGGGATTCTTGAATGAGCAGTTCTTC
cdr3_aa: CASSFPQGFLNEQFF

d_call: NA
v_call: TRBV10-1
clone_size: NA
j_call: TRBJ1-2
cdr3_nt: TGCGCCAGCAGTGAGTCGGTCGGTAGACAGAGCTACACCTTC
cdr3_aa: CASSESVGRQSYTF

d_call: TRBD1
v_call: TRBV7-3
clone_size: NA
j_call: TRBJ2-3
cdr3_nt: TGTGCCAGCAGCTCCTTGGGACAGGTTTTCGATACGCAGTATTTT
cdr3_aa: CASSSLGQVFDTQYF

d_call: TRBD1
v_call: TRBV4-3
clone_size: few
j_call: TRBJ1-2
cdr3_nt: TGCGCCAGCAGCCGAGTACCGGGACAGACTAACTATGGCTACACCTTC
cdr3_aa: CASSRVPGQTNYGYTF

d_call: TRBD1
v_call: TRBV7-6
clone_size: NA
j_call: TRBJ1-1
cdr3_nt: TGTGCCAGCAGCCCAGGGGGGAACACTGAAGCTTTCTTT
cdr3_aa: CASSPGGNTEAFF

d_call: TRBD2
v_call: TRBV19
clone_size: NA
j_call: TRBJ2-7
cdr3_nt: TGTGCCAGCCGTACTAGCGGGACCTACGAGCAGTACTTC
cdr3_aa: CASRTSGTYEQYF

d_call: TRBD1
v_call: TRBV5-1
clone_size: NA
j_call: TRBJ1-5
cdr3_nt: TGCGCCAGCAGCTTGGGGGACAGGGGTCAGCCCCAGCATTTT
cdr3_aa: CASSLGDRGQPQHF

d_call: TRBD2
v_call: TRBV5-5
clone_size: NA
j_call: TRBJ2-7
cdr3_nt: TGTGCCAGCAGCTTGGGGTCGGGGGGCGAGCAGTACTTC
cdr3_aa: CASSLGSGGEQYF

d_call: NA
v_call: TRBV14
clone_size: NA
j_call: TRBJ2-5
cdr3_nt: TGTGCCAGCAGCCAATACTGGGAGACCCAGTACTTC
cdr3_aa: CASSQYWETQYF

d_call: NA
v_call: TRBV15
clone_size: NA
j_call: TRBJ1-1
cdr3_nt: TGTGCCACCAGCAGAGCCGCCCTATTGTTTGCGGGGCCGGGCACTGAAGCTTTCTTT
cdr3_aa: CATSRAALLFAGPGTEAFF

d_call: NA
v_call: TRBV5-1
clone_size: NA
j_call: TRBJ1-2
cdr3_nt: TGCGCCAGCAGCTCGAGATATGACAGTCTCCCCCATCAGGGTGGCTACACCTTC
cdr3_aa: CASSSRYDSLPHQGGYTF

d_call: NA
v_call: TRBV7-3
clone_size: NA
j_call: TRBJ1-2
cdr3_nt: TGTGCCAGCAGCTTAGAATCGGGCTATGGCTACACCTTC
cdr3_aa: CASSLESGYGYTF

d_call: NA
v_call: TRBV7-8
clone_size: NA
j_call: TRBJ2-3
cdr3_nt: TGTGCCAGCAGCTTAGCGCCGTCCCTCCTCGGTACGCAGTATTTT
cdr3_aa: CASSLAPSLLGTQYF

d_call: TRBD2
v_call: TRBV5-1
clone_size: few
j_call: TRBJ2-5
cdr3_nt: TGCGCCAGCAGCGGGGGACTAGCTGGGGAGACCCAGTACTTC
cdr3_aa: CASSGGLAGETQYF